This T cell receptor (beta chain) was captured in a study of cytotoxic CD8 clonotypes in ibrutinib-treated CLL (dated by TCRdb to about 2021). Concerning the study at large: The cohort included roughly 15 treatment-naive and some 10 relapsed/refractory patients; 17 to 18 were IGHV unmutated. The response samples were drawn at a median of roughly eleven months into treatment, with a range of about 6 to 40 months. Cryopreserved peripheral blood mononuclear cells were collected before treatment, at response, and at either disease progression or sustained remission. Of the roughly 86 participants in the trial, about two dozen had longitudinal samples available. An average of approximately 260,000 productive templates and 80,000 to 100,000 productive rearrangements was obtained per sample. Patients were still on ibrutinib when every remission and progressive disease sample was collected. Responses were partial in around 25 patients and complete in 2; after median 68 months follow-up, about 14 stayed in remission and approximately 12 progressed.

A MiSeq instrument was used for deep resolution sequencing, which targeted depths ranging from 1 in 1 million up to 1 in 200,000 T cells, with coverage averaging 10x for each clonotype. The immunoSEQ hsTCRB Kit was used to generate the TCR beta libraries. In the paper's pipeline: ImmunoSEQ Data Assistant and ImmunoSEQ Analyzer were used for data analysis, and V, D and J genes were assigned according to IMGT definitions. Clonality, which ranges from 0 to 1, was calculated by subtracting the normalized Shannon entropy of productive rearrangement frequencies from one. Only overrepresented clonotypes making up at least 0.05% of the repertoire of each patient were included in the public clonotype analysis. Thirteen age-matched healthy donor repertoires from immuneACCESS were used as controls for clonality. TCRdb mirrors the immuneACCESS table, restricted to in-frame sequences. Some clones are absent from its copies; in checked studies, under half trace to an unresolved V gene, and the reason for the others is unknown. The V and J calls and clone size were taken over from that table, and D and trimming were inferred from the DNA. Here the sample has roughly 300,000 clones; 65% to 85% occur a single time. Roughly 5% of the sample is taken by the ten largest.

Broad study findings and their caveats: At baseline, clonality was higher than in age-matched healthy donors and showed a strong correlation with circulating CD8+ T-cell counts. Sampling times were not matched between patients in sustained remission and patients whose disease was progressing, and lymph node repertoires were not examined. At ibrutinib response clonality went up, during sustained remission it held steady, and at progression it dropped back toward baseline. Public clonotypes were found to be uncommon and were observed to contract or remain stable during treatment; the increase in clonality was shown to reflect expansion of private clonotypes at ibrutinib response.

This clone was observed a few times. Its antigen target is currently unknown. Base qualities were left out, and no much larger clone turns up one base away. The meaning of the sample's time point label: progressive disease on ibrutinib. For TCR beta library preparation, roughly 2.2 micrograms of genomic DNA were isolated from cryopreserved PBMCs. Longitudinal blood samples from CLL patients on ibrutinib monotherapy underwent high-throughput TCR beta sequencing. The patients were enrolled in a single-center, open-label phase 2 trial of ibrutinib monotherapy. CDR1 and CDR2 are drawn from the germline V gene (reference sequence): PRHDT, FYEKMQ. CDR3 length: 12 amino acids, cysteine to phenylalanine. Only CDR3 DNA remains: 36 bases, in frame from the first base. V is shortened by 3 bases, J by 4 bases, and the region joining them spans 4 bases.

Here the chain combines TRBV13 and TRBJ1-3; confidence is insufficient to name the D gene. The sequenced sample was PBMCs, obtained at disease progression, from a patient treated with ibrutinib. This TCR was recovered from a human donor with chronic lymphocytic leukemia. The CDR3 amino acid sequence is: CASSFSGNTIYF. The DNA sequence reads TGTGCCAGCAGCTTTTCCGGAAACACCATATATTTT.